This TCR beta chain was found in a study of cytomegalovirus exposure and HLA in healthy donors. Study conclusions and caveats: More clonal expansion characterized HLA-associated TCR beta chains than equally common others in a later analysis. The classifier, whose performance was assessed in both the original and validation cohorts, reportedly diagnosed cytomegalovirus status with high specificity and sensitivity.

PCR primers comprised 60 Vbeta and 13 Jbeta primers. This table comes from immunoSEQ multiplex PCR, and its TCRdb copy is limited to in-frame clones, with some not included. Of approximately 150,000 clones listed, roughly 85% are singletons. V was clipped by 2 bases and J by 0 bases, with 12 bases between them. There are 15 residues in the CDR3. Germline values: CDR1 SGHDT, CDR2 YYEEEE. As for this clone: Its antigen is not identified.

The receptor was isolated from a middle-aged man in good health and CMV-seronegative. The chain links TRBV5-6 to TRBJ2-7; possibly TRBD2 for D (6 bases). The sample comprised PBMCs. The CDR3 loop reads CASSFGGASSYEQYF. CDR3 bases: TGTGCCAGCAGCTTTGGCGGGGCCAGCTCCTACGAGCAGTACTTC.